This T cell receptor beta chain was recorded in a study of cytomegalovirus exposure and HLA in healthy donors. V shed 0 bases and J shed 3 bases, with 11 bases lying between them. Germline loops: CDR1 MNHNS, CDR2 SASEGT. This CDR3 comprises 15 residues. Study-wide results and limits: Rarity marked most TCR sequences, yet some public TCRs occurred in many donors. The study dropped some indistinguishable V segments, TRBV6-2 and TRBV6-3 among them. With later analysis, a missense DCLRE1C variant became linked to TCR beta V- and J-gene trimming.

Points on this clone: The antigen is unknown.

The PCR made use of 60 Vbeta and 13 Jbeta primers. This table comes from immunoSEQ multiplex PCR, and its TCRdb copy is limited to in-frame clones, with some not included. The sample yields roughly 150,000 clones, about 68% seen once. This receptor was identified in a human donor in good health. V gene TRBV6-1 combines with J gene TRBJ1-1; no definite D call. The sequenced sample consisted of PBMCs. CDR3: CASSEASRGYTEAFF. The DNA for the CDR3 is TGTGCCAGCAGTGAAGCGTCCCGAGGTTACACTGAAGCTTTCTTT.